This T cell receptor (beta chain) comes out of a study of T cells in Graves' hyperthyroidism and ophthalmopathy. Study-wide background: Peripheral blood specimens were obtained at initial diagnosis, prior to any treatment.

Study outcomes and limitations: Blood shared most expanded thyroid clonotypes above 0.001.

Amplification of TCR beta CDR3 regions used RNA as the template. Researchers ran a first-round RT-PCR on the TCR CDR3 using the HTBI primer set. TCRdb re-analysed the multiplex PCR reads in MiXCR, keeping a single row per CDR3 protein. This table has about 210,000 distinct CDR3 sequences, 17% appearing once. Germline-derived CDR1 and CDR2 are KGHSH and LQKENI. Trimming stripped 2 bases from V and 3 bases from J, with 4 bases between. The length of the CDR3 is 13 residues. Concerning this clonotype itself: The antigen remains unidentified.

The rearrangement uses TRBV18 and TRBJ1-4; D is ambiguous. The TCR sequence derives from a man in his fifties or sixties with Graves' hyperthyroidism. Sequenced: blood. The CDR3 bases are TGTGCCAGCTCACCAGGGTCTAATGAAAAACTGTTTTTT. Protein: CASSPGSNEKLFF.